This T cell receptor (beta chain) was observed in a study of blood T cell repertoires in COVID-19. Whole-study context: Sources were T cells, B-cell-depleted T cells, or PBMCs; the material itself was cDNA or gDNA.

The CDR3 is 15 residues long. Germline CDR1 MNHEY, CDR2 SVGAGI. After removal of 7 bases from V and 9 bases from J, the junction contained 14 bases not matched to a gene. Recovery meant two consecutive negative NP/OP PCR tests, professional clearance, or resolved symptoms. Some clones are missing from TCRdb's copy, which holds only in-frame ones; the method was immunoSEQ multiplex PCR. This table has 500,000 or so clones, 75% to 90% appearing once. Specimen: PBMCs or T cells enriched from blood (not recorded which). This rearrangement joins TRBV6-5 to TRBJ2-4; 8 bases agree with TRBD2. The clonotype was recovered from a woman aged 18 to 35 who had recovered from COVID-19. CDR3 residues: CASNLNSGGHGIQYF. In DNA, the CDR3 is TGTGCCAGCAATTTAAATTCGGGGGGGCATGGCATTCAGTACTTC.